This T cell receptor beta chain is from a study of T cells in Graves' hyperthyroidism and ophthalmopathy. Patients showing uncontrolled infection, other autoimmune disease, pregnancy or lactation were ineligible. Amplification of TCR beta CDR3 regions used RNA as the template. An initial round of RT-PCR targeting the TCR CDR3 relied on the HTBI primer set. One entry per CDR3 protein, called by TCRdb with MiXCR from the multiplex PCR reads. The data contain roughly 260,000 distinct CDR3 sequences, more than 12% of them singletons. CDR1 and CDR2 from the germline V gene are MNHNS and SASEGT. V lost 5 bases, J lost 3 bases, and 9 bases stayed unmatched. This CDR3 is built from 16 residues.

The chain has TRBV6-1 and TRBJ2-3; 9 bases fit TRBD1. The sample comprised blood. The clonotype originates from a woman in her 40s with Graves' hyperthyroidism that later progressed to Graves' ophthalmopathy. CDR3: CASSKNRDRVTDTQYF. DNA for the CDR3: TGTGCCAGCAGTAAAAACCGGGACAGGGTTACAGATACGCAGTATTTT.